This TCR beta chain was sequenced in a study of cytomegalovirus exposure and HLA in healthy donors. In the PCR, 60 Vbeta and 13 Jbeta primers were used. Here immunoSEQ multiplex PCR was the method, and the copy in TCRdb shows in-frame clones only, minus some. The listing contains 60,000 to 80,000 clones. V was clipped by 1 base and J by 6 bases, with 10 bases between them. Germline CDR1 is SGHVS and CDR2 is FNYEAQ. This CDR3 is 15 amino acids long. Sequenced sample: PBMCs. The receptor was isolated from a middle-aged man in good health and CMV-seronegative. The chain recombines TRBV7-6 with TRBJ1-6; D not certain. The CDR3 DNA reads TGTGCCAGCAGCTTAGTCTCCGGTCCTAATTCACCCCTCCACTTT. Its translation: CASSLVSGPNSPLHF.